These 7 T cell receptor beta chains came from one sample sequenced in a study of control samples from healthy donors and cancer patients. Sequencing was performed with immunoSEQ multiplex PCR; in TCRdb, only in-frame clones are kept and a portion is missing. The table counts about 190,000 clones; approximately 2.2% lies in the top ten. The sample comprised blood. The receptors here all came from a woman in her 30s in good health.

The genes are TRBV7-2 and TRBJ1-4, with 7 bases identical to TRBD1. CDR1 is SGHTA, CDR2 FQGNSA, per germline. The CDR3 covers 15 residues. The V gene end was trimmed by 1 base and the J gene end by 3 bases; junction bases not matched to a gene: 2. CDR3 sequence: CASSLGDSPNEKLFF. CDR3 nucleotide sequence: TGTGCCAGCAGCTTAGGGGACAGCCCTAATGAAAAACTGTTTTTT. Filled out from reference TRBV7-2 and TRBJ1-4, the complete variable domain reads GAGVSQSPSNKVTEKGKDVELRCDPISGHTALYWYRQSLGQGLEFLIYFQGNSAPDKSGLPSDRFSAERTGGSVSTLTIQRTQQEDSAVYLCASSLGDSPNEKLFFGSGTQLSVL.

The chain combines TRBV2 with TRBJ1-1; D is possibly TRBD1 (5 bases). The CDR3 runs to 13 residues. V gave up 4 bases and J gave up 0 bases, with 6 bases separating them. CDR1 is SNHLY and CDR2 is FYNNEI in the germline V gene. CDR3 coding DNA: TGTGCCAGCAGTGGACAGTTGAACACTGAAGCTTTCTTT. This sequence encodes CASSGQLNTEAFF.

The DNA for the CDR3 is TGCGCCAGCAGCCAAGACCGGGACAGAACTTTCCACGAGCAGTACTTC. Translated: CASSQDRDRTFHEQYF. V is TRBV4-1 and J is TRBJ2-7; 7 bases are a match to TRBD1. Per germline, CDR1 MGHRA and CDR2 YSYEKL. The V segment lost 0 bases and the J segment 5 bases; nucleotides outside the gene matches: 10. The CDR3 sequence is 16 residues long.

This chain joins TRBV9 and TRBJ1-5; D remains ambiguous. Trimming pared 5 bases from V and 4 bases from J, leaving 13 bases between. This CDR3 region has 14 residues. Germline V lookup: CDR1 SGDLS, CDR2 YYNGEE. This chain's CDR3 is CASSWEGGNQPQHF. The CDR3 coding sequence is TGTGCCAGCAGTTGGGAGGGAGGAAATCAGCCCCAGCATTTT. The full variable domain, in which reference TRBV9 and TRBJ1-5 provide the parts outside the CDR3, is DSGVTQTPKHLITATGQRVTLRCSPRSGDLSVYWYQQSLDQGLQFLIQYYNGEERAKGNILERFSAQQFPDLHSELNLSSLELGDSALYFCASSWEGGNQPQHFGDGTRLSIL.

The V and J genes are TRBV4-1 and TRBJ2-1, with a tentative D call TRBD2 (7 bases). Germline V gene sequence: CDR1 MGHRA, CDR2 YSYEKL. Trimming pared 0 bases from V and 2 bases from J, leaving 14 bases between. The CDR3 spans 17 residues. CDR3 bases: TGCGCCAGCAGCCAAGAAGGGGGAGGGGGACCCTACAATGAGCAGTTCTTC. It encodes CASSQEGGGGPYNEQFF.

The rearrangement joins TRBV4-1 to TRBJ1-2; D not certain. The V end lost 3 bases, the J end lost 3 bases, and 11 bases lay between the germline ends. The CDR3 covers 14 residues. In germline, CDR1 is MGHRA, CDR2 YSYEKL. The DNA of the CDR3 is TGCGCCAGCAGCCATACAGCGGCAGACTATGGCTACACCTTC. This encodes CASSHTAADYGYTF.

The chain recombines TRBV11-2 with TRBJ2-6; 9 nucleotides match TRBD1. J gave up 2 bases and V 5 bases, and 10 bases lay outside the gene matches. CDR1 and CDR2 (germline): SGHAT, FQNNGV. The CDR3 runs 18 residues. In nucleotides, the CDR3 is TGTGCCAGCAGCACCTCCGGGACAGGGAACGCTGGGGCCAACGTCCTGACTTTC. Protein sequence: CASSTSGTGNAGANVLTF. The full variable domain, rest sourced from reference TRBV11-2 and TRBJ2-6, is EAGVAQSPRYKIIEKRQSVAFWCNPISGHATLYWYQQILGQGPKLLIQFQNNGVVDDSQLPKDRFSAERLKGVDSTLKIQPAKLEDSAVYLCASSTSGTGNAGANVLTFGAGSRLTVL.